The 17 T cell receptor beta chains reported below all come from one sample, sequenced in a study. TCRdb re-derived calls from the RT-PCR reads in MiXCR, one entry per CDR3 protein. The table records about 700,000 distinct CDR3 sequences, approximately 15% of them present only once. Specimen: memory CD4+ T cells from blood. The receptor set was obtained from a female donor in good health, serving as a healthy control.

This clonotype was counted only a few times. This chain links TRBV6-2 or TRBV6-3 with TRBJ2-3, with TRBD1 matching 10 bases. The length of the CDR3 is 16 residues. Trimming at V came to 0 bases and at J to 4 bases, leaving 4 bases not matched to a gene. CDR1 and CDR2 from the germline V gene are MNHEY and SVGEGT. The CDR3 DNA reads as TGTGCCAGCAGTTACTCCGGGACAGGGGATGCAGATACGCAGTATTTT. The encoded protein is CASSYSGTGDADTQYF.

This clonotype has only a few counts. J is TRBJ1-5 and V is TRBV6-2 or TRBV6-3, with D hard to call. Per germline, CDR1 MNHEY and CDR2 SVGEGT. V was pared by 6 bases and J by 0 bases, with 9 bases between. This CDR3 has 14 residues. CDR3 loop: CASSDIHSNQPQHF. CDR3 DNA: TGTGCCAGCAGCGACATCCATAGCAATCAGCCCCAGCATTTT.

This clonotype was seen more than once but under ten times. The chain employs TRBV7-9 and TRBJ2-3; 12 bases line up with TRBD2. V lost 5 bases, J lost 7 bases, and 10 bases stayed unmatched. The germline V gene encodes CDR1 SEHNR and CDR2 FQNEAQ (reference sequence). CDR3 size: 16 residues. The CDR3 nucleotides read TGTGCCAGCAGCCCCCCTCTAGCGGGGGGGCGACATACGCAGTATTTT. Protein sequence: CASSPPLAGGRHTQYF.

This clonotype was observed a few times. The chain couples TRBV6-2 or TRBV6-3 to TRBJ1-2, with 12 bases lining up with TRBD1. CDR1 is MNHEY and CDR2 is SVGEGT in the germline V gene. The CDR3 is 14 residues long. V shed 7 bases, J shed 7 bases, and the junction held 7 bases outside the gene matches. The CDR3 DNA follows: TGTGCCAGCAATCCGGGACAGGGGGCGGCTGGCTACACCTTC. Translation: CASNPGQGAAGYTF.

The chain employs TRBV3-1 and TRBJ1-4; D uncertain. Germline assignment: CDR1 LGHDT and CDR2 YNNKEL (reference sequence). Trimming stripped 1 base from V and 5 bases from J, with 5 bases between. The CDR3 extends over 13 amino acids. CDR3 nucleotide sequence: TGTGCCAGCAGCCAAGGACGCAATGAAAAACTGTTTTTT. This sequence encodes CASSQGRNEKLFF.

In nucleotides, the CDR3 is TGTGCCACCAGCAGAGATCGACTAGCGGGGGAACACAATGAGCAGTTCTTC. Translating it yields CATSRDRLAGEHNEQFF. The chain carries TRBV15 and TRBJ2-1; 12 nucleotides align to TRBD2. The CDR3 runs 17 residues. Germline loops: CDR1 LNHNV, CDR2 YYDKDF (reference sequence). V was pared by 0 bases and J by 5 bases, with 5 bases of the junction left unmatched.

This clonotype was observed many times. The chain couples TRBV11-2 to TRBJ2-7; 10 nucleotides match TRBD1. The V and J ends lost 5 bases and 6 bases, in that order; junction bases with no gene match: 7. Per germline, CDR1 SGHAT and CDR2 FQNNGV. CDR3 length: 14 amino acids. CDR3 in amino acids: CASSGGTGESEQYF. Here the CDR3 DNA reads TGTGCCAGCAGCGGGGGGACAGGGGAAAGCGAGCAGTACTTC. The whole variable domain, filled in from reference TRBV11-2 and TRBJ2-7, reads EAGVAQSPRYKIIEKRQSVAFWCNPISGHATLYWYQQILGQGPKLLIQFQNNGVVDDSQLPKDRFSAERLKGVDSTLKIQPAKLEDSAVYLCASSGGTGESEQYFGPGTRLTVT.

The chain employs TRBV20-1 and TRBJ1-3; no reliable D call. Germline CDR1 DFQATT, CDR2 SNEGSKA (reference sequence). V lost 0 bases and J 3 bases, leaving 6 bases between the germline ends. The CDR3 sequence is 13 residues long. Here the CDR3 reads CSAREPLGNTIYF. The CDR3 DNA reads as TGCAGTGCTAGAGAACCTCTTGGAAACACCATATATTTT.

This clonotype was observed many times. J is TRBJ2-5 and V is TRBV4-2; 9 positions agree with TRBD1. Losses at the gene ends were 0 bases for V and 3 bases for J; bases not matched to a gene: 8. In germline, CDR1 is LGHNA, CDR2 YNFKEQ. The CDR3 totals 17 residues. The CDR3 here is CASSQEPPGQGEETQYF. CDR3 bases: TGTGCCAGCAGCCAAGAGCCCCCGGGACAGGGAGAAGAGACCCAGTACTTC.

This clonotype was seen more than once but under ten times. The gene calls are TRBV4-3 and TRBJ2-2; D may be TRBD2 (7 bases). V gave up 0 bases and J gave up 7 bases, with 21 bases separating them. CDR1 and CDR2 from the germline V gene are LGHNA and YSLEER. The CDR3 is 18 amino acids. In DNA, the CDR3 is TGCGCCAGCAGCCAAGATCCGGGGGGCGGGACGTATAACGGGGAGCTGTTTTTT. Its translation: CASSQDPGGGTYNGELFF.

This clonotype was seen a few times. The chain recombines TRBV20-1 with TRBJ2-1, with TRBD2 matching 9 bases. J gave up 4 bases and V 6 bases, and 10 bases lay outside the gene matches. The germline gives CDR1 DFQATT, CDR2 SNEGSKA (reference sequence). This CDR3 has 15 amino acids. The CDR3 loop reads CSASPSGKWYNEQFF. The CDR3 nucleotides are TGCAGTGCCAGCCCTAGCGGGAAGTGGTACAATGAGCAGTTCTTC.

In this sample, this clonotype turned up a few times. The rearrangement uses TRBV9 and TRBJ2-3; 12 bases match TRBD2. Germline CDR1 SGDLS, CDR2 YYNGEE. The CDR3 totals 17 residues. The ends lost 3 bases at V and 1 base at J; junction bases unmatched: 6. The CDR3: CASSAASGRAGTDTQYF. CDR3 DNA: TGTGCCAGCAGCGCGGCTAGCGGGAGGGCCGGCACAGATACGCAGTATTTT.

This sequence joins TRBV13 and TRBJ2-7, with D perhaps TRBD1 (5 bases). The CDR3 is made up of 13 amino acids. Germline lookup yields CDR1 PRHDT and CDR2 FYEKMQ (reference sequence). With 5 bases removed from V and 3 bases from J, the gap between germline ends came to 11 bases. CDR3: CASSQRQIYEQYF. As DNA, the CDR3 is TGTGCCAGCAGCCAAAGACAGATCTACGAGCAGTACTTC.

The rearrangement uses TRBV19 and TRBJ2-1; D is unresolved. Per germline, CDR1 LNHDA and CDR2 SQIVND (reference sequence). This CDR3 spans 13 amino acids. V was cut by 3 bases and J by 3 bases, with 6 bases left in between. The CDR3 bases are TGTGCCAGTAGTATCCATTACTACAATGAGCAGTTCTTC. Amino acid sequence: CASSIHYYNEQFF.

This clonotype appeared a few times. This chain links TRBV20-1 with TRBJ2-1, with 7 bases identical to TRBD2. CDR1 is DFQATT, CDR2 SNEGSKA, per germline (reference sequence). This CDR3 is built from 18 residues. The V gene end was trimmed by 4 bases and the J gene end by 2 bases; junction bases not matched to a gene: 17. Here the CDR3 reads CSAKRGGYGSLAYNEQFF. CDR3 nucleotide sequence: TGCAGTGCTAAGCGGGGCGGGTACGGGAGTCTCGCCTACAATGAGCAGTTCTTC.

V is TRBV20-1 and J is TRBJ2-5; D is perhaps TRBD2 (5 bases). V was shortened by 6 bases and J by 5 bases, with 10 bases between the two germline ends. This CDR3 is 11 amino acids long. Germline V gene sequence: CDR1 DFQATT, CDR2 SNEGSKA (reference sequence). The CDR3 DNA reads as TGCAGTGCAGCTTGGAGGGAGACCCAGTACTTC. Protein: CSAAWRETQYF.

This clonotype occurred a few times. J is TRBJ1-5 and V is TRBV2, with D unresolved. The CDR3 spans 13 residues. V was shortened by 3 bases and J by 0 bases, with 3 bases between the two germline ends. The V gene's germline CDR1 is SNHLY and CDR2 FYNNEI. The CDR3 protein is CASSDFSNQPQHF. The CDR3 DNA is TGTGCCAGCAGTGATTTTAGCAATCAGCCCCAGCATTTT.